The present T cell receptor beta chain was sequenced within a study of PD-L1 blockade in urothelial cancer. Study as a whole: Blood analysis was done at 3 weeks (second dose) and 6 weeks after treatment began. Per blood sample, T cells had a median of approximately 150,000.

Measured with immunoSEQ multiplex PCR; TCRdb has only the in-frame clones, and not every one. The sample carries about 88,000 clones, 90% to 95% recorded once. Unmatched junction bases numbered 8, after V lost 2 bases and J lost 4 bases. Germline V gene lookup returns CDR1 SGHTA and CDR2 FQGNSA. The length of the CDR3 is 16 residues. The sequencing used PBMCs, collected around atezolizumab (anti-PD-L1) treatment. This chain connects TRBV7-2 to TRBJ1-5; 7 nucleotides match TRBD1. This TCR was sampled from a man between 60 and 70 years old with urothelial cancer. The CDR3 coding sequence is TGTGCCAGCAGCTTATTTGGCGGGACAGATAATCAGCCCCAGCATTTT. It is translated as CASSLFGGTDNQPQHF.